This T cell receptor beta chain was captured in a study of cytomegalovirus exposure and HLA in healthy donors. Findings of the study overall: Presence/absence analyses took donor sequencing depth as roughly uniform. Later work associated more than 15,000 TCR beta sequences with HLA alleles at 0.05 false discovery rate.

CDR1 and CDR2 from the germline V gene are SGDLS and YYNGEE. This CDR3 has 16 amino acids. Trimming took 0 bases from V and 4 from J; bases not matched to a gene: 6. Vbeta (60) and Jbeta (13) primers were used in the PCR. Generated by immunoSEQ multiplex PCR, the TCRdb table keeps only in-frame clones and is missing some. The sample records under 200,000 clones, roughly 82% being singletons. In the case of this clone: Its antigen is as yet unknown.

The V and J genes are TRBV9 and TRBJ2-2; TRBD2 matches at 7 bases. The sequencing sample was made of PBMCs. The clonotype comes from a woman in her fifties or sixties in good health and CMV-seronegative. The CDR3 is CASSVGPSGGTGELFF. The CDR3 coding sequence is TGTGCCAGCAGCGTAGGCCCCTCGGGGGGCACCGGGGAGCTGTTTTTT.